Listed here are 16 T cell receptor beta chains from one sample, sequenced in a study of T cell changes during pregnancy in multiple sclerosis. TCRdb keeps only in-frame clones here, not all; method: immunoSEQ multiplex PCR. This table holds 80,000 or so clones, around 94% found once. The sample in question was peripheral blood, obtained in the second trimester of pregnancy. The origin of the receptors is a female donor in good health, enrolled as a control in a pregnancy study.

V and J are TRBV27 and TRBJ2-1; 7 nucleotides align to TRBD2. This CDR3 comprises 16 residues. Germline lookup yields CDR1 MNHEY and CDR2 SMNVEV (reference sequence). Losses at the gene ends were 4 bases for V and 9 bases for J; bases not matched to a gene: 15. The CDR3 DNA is TGTGCCAGCAGTTCATCAGGTTGGGGGAGGGCCGTTGAGCAGTTCTTC. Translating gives CASSSSGWGRAVEQFF.

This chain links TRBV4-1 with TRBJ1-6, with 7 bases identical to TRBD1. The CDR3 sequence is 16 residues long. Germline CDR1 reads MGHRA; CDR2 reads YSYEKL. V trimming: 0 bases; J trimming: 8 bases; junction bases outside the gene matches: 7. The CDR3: CASSQDERGPHSPLHF. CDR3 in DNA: TGCGCCAGCAGCCAAGATGAGAGGGGGCCTCATTCACCCCTCCACTTT.

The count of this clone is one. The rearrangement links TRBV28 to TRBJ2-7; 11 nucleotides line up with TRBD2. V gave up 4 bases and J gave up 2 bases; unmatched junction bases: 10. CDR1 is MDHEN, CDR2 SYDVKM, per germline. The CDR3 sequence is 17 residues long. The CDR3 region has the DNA TGTGCCAGCAGTTCTAGGGGACTAGCGGCCCTCACCTACGAGCAGTACTTC. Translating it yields CASSSRGLAALTYEQYF.

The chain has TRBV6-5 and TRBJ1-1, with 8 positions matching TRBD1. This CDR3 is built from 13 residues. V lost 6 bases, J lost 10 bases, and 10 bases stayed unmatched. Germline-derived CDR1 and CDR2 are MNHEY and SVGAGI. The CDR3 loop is CASRGTGRSTAFF. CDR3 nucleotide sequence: TGTGCCAGCAGAGGGACAGGTCGGAGTACAGCTTTCTTT.

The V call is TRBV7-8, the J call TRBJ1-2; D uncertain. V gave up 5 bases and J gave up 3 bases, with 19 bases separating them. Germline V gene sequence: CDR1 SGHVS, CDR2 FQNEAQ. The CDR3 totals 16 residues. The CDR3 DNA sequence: TGTGCCAGCAGCCCCAACCGAGGGAAGGGCGACTATGGCTACACCTTC. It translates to CASSPNRGKGDYGYTF.

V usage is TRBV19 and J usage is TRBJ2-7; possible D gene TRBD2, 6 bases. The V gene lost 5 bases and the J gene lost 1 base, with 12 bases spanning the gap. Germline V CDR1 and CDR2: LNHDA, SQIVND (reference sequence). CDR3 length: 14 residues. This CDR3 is CASSPGTSSYEQYF. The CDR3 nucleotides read TGTGCCAGTAGTCCCGGGACTTCATCCTACGAGCAGTACTTC.

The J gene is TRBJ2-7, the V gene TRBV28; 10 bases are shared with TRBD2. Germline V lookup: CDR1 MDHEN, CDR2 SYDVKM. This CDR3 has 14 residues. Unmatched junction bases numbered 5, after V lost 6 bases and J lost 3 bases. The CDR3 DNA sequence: TGTGCCAGCAGGACGGGACTAGCGAGCTACGAGCAGTACTTC. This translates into CASRTGLASYEQYF.

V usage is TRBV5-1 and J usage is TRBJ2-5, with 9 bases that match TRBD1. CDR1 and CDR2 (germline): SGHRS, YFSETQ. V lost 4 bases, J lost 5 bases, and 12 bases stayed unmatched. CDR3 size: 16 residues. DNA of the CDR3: TGCGCCAGCAGCCCGCTGGGGACAGGGCTTCTGGAGACCCAGTACTTC. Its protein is CASSPLGTGLLETQYF.

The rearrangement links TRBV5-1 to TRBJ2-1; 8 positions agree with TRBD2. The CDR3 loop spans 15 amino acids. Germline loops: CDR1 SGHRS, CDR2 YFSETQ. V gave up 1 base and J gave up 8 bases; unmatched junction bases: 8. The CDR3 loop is CASSLSLAGLDEQFF. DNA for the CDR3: TGCGCCAGCAGCTTGTCCTTAGCGGGACTCGATGAGCAGTTCTTC. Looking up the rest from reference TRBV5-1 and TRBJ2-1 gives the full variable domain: KAGVTQTPRYLIKTRGQQVTLSCSPISGHRSVSWYQQTPGQGLQFLFEYFSETQRNKGNFPGRFSGRQFSNSRSEMNVSTLELGDSALYLCASSLSLAGLDEQFFGPGTRLTVL.

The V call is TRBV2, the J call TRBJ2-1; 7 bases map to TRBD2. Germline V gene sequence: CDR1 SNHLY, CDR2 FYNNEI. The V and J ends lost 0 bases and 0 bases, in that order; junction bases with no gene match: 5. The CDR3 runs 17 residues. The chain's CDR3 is CASSEAIRTSSYNEQFF. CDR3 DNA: TGTGCCAGCAGTGAAGCAATCAGGACTAGCTCCTACAATGAGCAGTTCTTC.

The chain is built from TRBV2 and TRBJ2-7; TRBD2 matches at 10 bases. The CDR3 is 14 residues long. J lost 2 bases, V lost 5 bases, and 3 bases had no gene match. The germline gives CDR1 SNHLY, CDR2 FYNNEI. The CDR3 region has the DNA TGTGCCAGCAGTTTAGCGGGAGGTCCCTACGAGCAGTACTTC. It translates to CASSLAGGPYEQYF.

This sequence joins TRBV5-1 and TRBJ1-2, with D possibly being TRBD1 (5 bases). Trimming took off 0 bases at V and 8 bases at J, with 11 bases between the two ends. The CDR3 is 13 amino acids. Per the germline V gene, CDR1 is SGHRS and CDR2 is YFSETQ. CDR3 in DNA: TGCGCCAGCAGCTTGGTGGGGGGTACCGGCTACACCTTC. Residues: CASSLVGGTGYTF. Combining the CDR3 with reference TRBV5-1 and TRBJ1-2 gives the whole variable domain KAGVTQTPRYLIKTRGQQVTLSCSPISGHRSVSWYQQTPGQGLQFLFEYFSETQRNKGNFPGRFSGRQFSNSRSEMNVSTLELGDSALYLCASSLVGGTGYTFGSGTRLTVV.

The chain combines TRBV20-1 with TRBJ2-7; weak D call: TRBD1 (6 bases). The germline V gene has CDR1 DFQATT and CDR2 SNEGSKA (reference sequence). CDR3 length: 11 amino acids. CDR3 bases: TGCAGCCCGGACAGCCACTACGAGCAGTACTTC. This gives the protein CSPDSHYEQYF.

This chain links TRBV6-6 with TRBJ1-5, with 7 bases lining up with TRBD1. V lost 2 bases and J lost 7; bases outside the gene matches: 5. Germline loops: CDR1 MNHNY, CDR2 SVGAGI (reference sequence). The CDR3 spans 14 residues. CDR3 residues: CASSYVQGGQPQHF. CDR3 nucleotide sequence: TGTGCCAGCAGTTACGTCCAGGGGGGACAGCCCCAGCATTTT.

Here the CDR3 reads CASSQRQGGTEAFF. The CDR3 nucleotides read TGTGCCAGCAGCCAAAGACAGGGGGGGACTGAAGCTTTCTTT. The chain is built from TRBV11-2 and TRBJ1-1, with TRBD1 matching 9 bases. This CDR3 spans 14 amino acids. Germline CDR1 and CDR2: SGHAT and FQNNGV. Losses at the gene ends were 5 bases for V and 5 bases for J; bases not matched to a gene: 6.

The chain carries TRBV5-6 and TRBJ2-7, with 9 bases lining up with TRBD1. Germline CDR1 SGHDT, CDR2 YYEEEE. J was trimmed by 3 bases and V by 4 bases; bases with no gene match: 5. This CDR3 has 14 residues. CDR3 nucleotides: TGTGCCAGCAGCGTTGGGACAGGGTACTACGAGCAGTACTTC. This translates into CASSVGTGYYEQYF.